The clone carrying this T cell receptor (beta chain) appeared a few times. Its antigen is as yet unknown. This sample was taken from a study of immune heterogeneity within non-small cell lung tumors. At the level of the study: Classification of the tumors gave a handful of squamous cell carcinomas, 10 non-squamous carcinomas and 1 not otherwise specified.

The TCR beta CDR3 region was amplified by multiplex PCR employing 32 V and 13 J primers. MiXCR, applied by TCRdb to the multiplex PCR reads, yields one record per CDR3 protein. Counted here are tens of thousands of distinct CDR3 sequences, 28% occurring once; the ten biggest clones make up approximately 4%. Genomic DNA extracted from bulk tumor tissue served as template. A total of 450 to 700 ng was used per sample. Several far-apart biopsies were taken per primary tumor during surgery. Surgery that was curative in intent was performed on patients with untreated, newly diagnosed non-small cell lung cancer. Donors comprised surgical patients with newly diagnosed non-small cell lung cancer, operated on with curative intent. Study outcomes and limitations: Identical dominant CDR3 beta clonotypes were found recurring across a patient's tumor sites, along with site-unique high-frequency clones.

The CDR3 is 17 amino acids. CDR1 is DFQATT and CDR2 is SNEGSKA in the germline V gene (reference sequence). Trimming at V came to 3 bases and at J to 4 bases, leaving 13 bases not matched to a gene. This chain links TRBV20-1 with TRBJ2-1; 9 bases map to TRBD2. The specimen sequenced was lung tumor tissue. The receptor's source is a man aged 35-49 years with non-small cell lung cancer. The CDR3 DNA follows: TGCAGTGCTAGGGGCACCGGGACTAGCAAAAATTACAATGAGCAGTTCTTC. This sequence encodes CSARGTGTSKNYNEQFF.